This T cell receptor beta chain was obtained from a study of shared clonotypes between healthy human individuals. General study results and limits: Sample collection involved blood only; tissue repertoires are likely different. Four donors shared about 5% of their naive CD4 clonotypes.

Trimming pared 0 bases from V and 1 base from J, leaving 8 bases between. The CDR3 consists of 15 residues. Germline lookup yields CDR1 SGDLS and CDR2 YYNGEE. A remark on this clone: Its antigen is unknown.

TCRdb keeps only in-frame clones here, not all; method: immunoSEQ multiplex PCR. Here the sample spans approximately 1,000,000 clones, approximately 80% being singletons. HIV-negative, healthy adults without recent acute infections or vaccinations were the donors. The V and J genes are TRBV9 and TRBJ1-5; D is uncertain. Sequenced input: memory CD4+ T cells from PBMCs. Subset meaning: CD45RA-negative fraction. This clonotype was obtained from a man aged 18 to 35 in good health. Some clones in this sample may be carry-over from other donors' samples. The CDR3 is CASSVAGVSNQPQHF. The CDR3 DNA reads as TGTGCCAGCAGCGTAGCCGGGGTCAGCAATCAGCCCCAGCATTTT.